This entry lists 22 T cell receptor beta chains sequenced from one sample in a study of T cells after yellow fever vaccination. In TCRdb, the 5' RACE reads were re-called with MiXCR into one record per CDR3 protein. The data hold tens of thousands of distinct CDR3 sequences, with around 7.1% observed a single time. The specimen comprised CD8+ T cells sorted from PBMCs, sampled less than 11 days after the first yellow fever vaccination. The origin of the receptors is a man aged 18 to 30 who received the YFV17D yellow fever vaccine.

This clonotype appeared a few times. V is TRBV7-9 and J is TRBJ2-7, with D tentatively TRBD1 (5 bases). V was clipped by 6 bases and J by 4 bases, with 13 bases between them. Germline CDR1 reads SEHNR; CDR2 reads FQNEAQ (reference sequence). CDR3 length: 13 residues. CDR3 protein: CASSDSQGYEQYV. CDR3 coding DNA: TGTGCCAGCAGTGACTCTCAGGGTTACGAGCAGTACGTC.

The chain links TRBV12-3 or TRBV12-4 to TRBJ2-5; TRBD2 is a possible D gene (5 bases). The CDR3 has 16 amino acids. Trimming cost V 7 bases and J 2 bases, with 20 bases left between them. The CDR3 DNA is TGTGCCAGCACCTTATTCCCGTTGCCGGGACAAGAGACCCAGTACTTC. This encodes CASTLFPLPGQETQYF.

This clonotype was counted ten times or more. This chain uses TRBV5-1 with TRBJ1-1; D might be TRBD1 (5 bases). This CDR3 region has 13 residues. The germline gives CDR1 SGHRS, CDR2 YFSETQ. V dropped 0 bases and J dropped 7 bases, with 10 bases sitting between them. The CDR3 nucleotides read TGCGCCAGCAGCTTGGCGGGGGGGATTGAAGCTTTCTTT. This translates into CASSLAGGIEAFF.

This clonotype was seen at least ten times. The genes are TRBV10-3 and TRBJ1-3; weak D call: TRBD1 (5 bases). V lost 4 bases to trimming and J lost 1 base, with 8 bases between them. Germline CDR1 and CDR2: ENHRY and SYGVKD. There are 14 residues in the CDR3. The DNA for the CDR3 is TGTGCCATCAGTGCAGGACAATCTGGAAACACCATATATTTT. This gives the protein CAISAGQSGNTIYF.

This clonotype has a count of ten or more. CDR3: CSVGAGAEQYF. CDR3 DNA: TGCAGCGTTGGGGCAGGGGCCGAGCAGTACTTC. The rearrangement links TRBV29-1 to TRBJ2-7; tentatively, D is TRBD1 (6 bases). With 4 bases removed from V and 6 bases from J, the gap between germline ends came to 10 bases. This CDR3 comprises 11 residues. CDR1 SQVTM and CDR2 ANQGSEA come from the germline V gene.

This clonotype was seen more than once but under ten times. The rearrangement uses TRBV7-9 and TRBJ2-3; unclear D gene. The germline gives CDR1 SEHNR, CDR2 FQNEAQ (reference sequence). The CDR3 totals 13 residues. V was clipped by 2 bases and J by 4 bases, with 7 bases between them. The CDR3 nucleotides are TGTGCCAGCAGCTTATCTATCTCAGATACGCAGTATTTT. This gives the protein CASSLSISDTQYF.

CDR3 DNA: TGTGCCAGCAGCTTTCTAGCGGGGGACGACACAGATACGCAGTATTTT. Encoded protein: CASSFLAGDDTDTQYF. This rearrangement joins TRBV4-2 to TRBJ2-3; the match to TRBD2 covers 10 bases. Trimming at V came to 5 bases and at J to 2 bases, leaving 7 bases not matched to a gene. Germline-derived CDR1 and CDR2 are LGHNA and YNFKEQ. This CDR3 is built from 16 residues.

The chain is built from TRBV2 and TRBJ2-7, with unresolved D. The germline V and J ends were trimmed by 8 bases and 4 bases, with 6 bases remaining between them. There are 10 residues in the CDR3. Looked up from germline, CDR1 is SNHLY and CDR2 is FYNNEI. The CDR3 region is CASLGYEQYF. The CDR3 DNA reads TGTGCCAGCCTCGGGTACGAGCAGTACTTC.

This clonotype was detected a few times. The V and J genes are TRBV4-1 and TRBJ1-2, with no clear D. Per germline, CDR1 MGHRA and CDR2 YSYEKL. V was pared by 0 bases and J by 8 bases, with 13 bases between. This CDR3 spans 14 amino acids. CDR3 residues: CASSQDWPAWGYTF. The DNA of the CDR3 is TGCGCCAGCAGCCAAGATTGGCCAGCCTGGGGCTACACCTTC.

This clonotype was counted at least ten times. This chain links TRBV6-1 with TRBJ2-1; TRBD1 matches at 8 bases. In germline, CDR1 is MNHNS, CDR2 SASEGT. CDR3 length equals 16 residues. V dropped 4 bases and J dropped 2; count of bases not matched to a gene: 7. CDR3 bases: TGTGCCAGCAGTGTTCTAGGACAGGGCACCTACAATGAGCAGTTCTTC. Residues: CASSVLGQGTYNEQFF.

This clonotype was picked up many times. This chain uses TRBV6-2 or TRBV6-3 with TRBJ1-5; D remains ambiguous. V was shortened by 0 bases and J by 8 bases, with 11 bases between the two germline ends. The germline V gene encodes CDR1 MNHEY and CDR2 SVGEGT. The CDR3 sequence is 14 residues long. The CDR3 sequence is CASSYSFGVEPQHF. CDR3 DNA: TGTGCCAGCAGTTACTCATTCGGGGTTGAGCCCCAGCATTTT.

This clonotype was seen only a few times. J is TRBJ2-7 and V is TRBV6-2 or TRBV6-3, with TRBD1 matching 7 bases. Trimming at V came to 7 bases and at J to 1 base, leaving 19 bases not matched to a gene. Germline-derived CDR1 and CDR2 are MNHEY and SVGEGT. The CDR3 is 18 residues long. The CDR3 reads CASTLNPSTGWISYEQYF. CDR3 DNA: TGTGCCAGCACCCTCAACCCCTCGACAGGGTGGATTTCCTACGAGCAGTACTTC.

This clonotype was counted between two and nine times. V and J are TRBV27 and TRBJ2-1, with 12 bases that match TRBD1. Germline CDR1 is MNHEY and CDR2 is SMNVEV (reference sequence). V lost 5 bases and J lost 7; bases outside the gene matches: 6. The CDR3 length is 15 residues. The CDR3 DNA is TGTGCCAGCAGTCCGGGACAGGGGGCGGGAAATGAGCAGTTCTTC. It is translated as CASSPGQGAGNEQFF.

CDR3 residues: CASGQLASTDTQYF. In DNA form, the CDR3 reads TGTGCCAGCGGCCAACTAGCGAGCACAGATACGCAGTATTTT. The V call is TRBV5-4, the J call TRBJ2-3, with 7 bases lining up with TRBD2. Per the germline V gene, CDR1 is SGHNT and CDR2 is YYREEE (reference sequence). CDR3 size: 14 residues. J lost 0 bases, V lost 7 bases, and 5 bases had no gene match.

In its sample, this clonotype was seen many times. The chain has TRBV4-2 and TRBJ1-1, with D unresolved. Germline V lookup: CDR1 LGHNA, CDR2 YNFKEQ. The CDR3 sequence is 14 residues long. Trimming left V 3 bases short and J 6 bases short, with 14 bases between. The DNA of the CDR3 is TGTGCCAGCAGCCACCTTGCATCGCTCCCTGAAGCTTTCTTT. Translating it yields CASSHLASLPEAFF.

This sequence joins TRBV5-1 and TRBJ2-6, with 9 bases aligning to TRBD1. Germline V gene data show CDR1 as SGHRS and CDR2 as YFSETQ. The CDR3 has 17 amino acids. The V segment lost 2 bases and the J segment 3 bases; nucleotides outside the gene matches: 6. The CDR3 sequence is CASSLRDRESGANVLTF. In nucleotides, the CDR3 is TGCGCCAGCAGCTTACGGGACAGGGAAAGTGGGGCCAACGTCCTGACTTTC.

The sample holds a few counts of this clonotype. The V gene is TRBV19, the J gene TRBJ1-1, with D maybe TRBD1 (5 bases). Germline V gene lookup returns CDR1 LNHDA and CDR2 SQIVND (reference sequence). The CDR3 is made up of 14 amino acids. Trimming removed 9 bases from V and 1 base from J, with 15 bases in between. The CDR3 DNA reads TGTGCCAGCCCGGCGGGGGAGGGGAACACTGAAGCTTTCTTT. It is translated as CASPAGEGNTEAFF.

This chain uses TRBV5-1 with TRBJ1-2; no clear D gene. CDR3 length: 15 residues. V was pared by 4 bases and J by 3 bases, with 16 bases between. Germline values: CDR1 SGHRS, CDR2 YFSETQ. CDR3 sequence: CASSEYPGSDYGYTF. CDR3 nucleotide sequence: TGCGCCAGCAGCGAATATCCCGGGAGCGACTATGGCTACACCTTC. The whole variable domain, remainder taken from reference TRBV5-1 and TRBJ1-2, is KAGVTQTPRYLIKTRGQQVTLSCSPISGHRSVSWYQQTPGQGLQFLFEYFSETQRNKGNFPGRFSGRQFSNSRSEMNVSTLELGDSALYLCASSEYPGSDYGYTFGSGTRLTVV.

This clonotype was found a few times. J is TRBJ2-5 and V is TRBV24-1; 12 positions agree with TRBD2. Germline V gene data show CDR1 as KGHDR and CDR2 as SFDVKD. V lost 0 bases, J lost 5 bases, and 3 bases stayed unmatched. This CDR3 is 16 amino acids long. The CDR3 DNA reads TGTGCCACCAGTGATTTGGGACTAGCGGGGATCGAGACCCAGTACTTC. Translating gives CATSDLGLAGIETQYF.

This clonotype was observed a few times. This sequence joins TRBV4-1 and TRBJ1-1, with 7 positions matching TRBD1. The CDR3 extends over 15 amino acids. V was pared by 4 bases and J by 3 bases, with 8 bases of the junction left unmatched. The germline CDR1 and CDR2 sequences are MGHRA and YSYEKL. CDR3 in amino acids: CASSLEGAGYTEAFF. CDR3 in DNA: TGCGCCAGCAGCCTCGAGGGGGCAGGGTACACTGAAGCTTTCTTT.

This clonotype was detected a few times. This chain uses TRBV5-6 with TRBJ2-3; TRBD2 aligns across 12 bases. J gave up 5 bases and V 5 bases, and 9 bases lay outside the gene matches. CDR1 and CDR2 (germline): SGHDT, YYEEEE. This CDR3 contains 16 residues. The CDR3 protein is CASSYGLAGWEDTQYF. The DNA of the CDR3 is TGTGCCAGCAGTTACGGACTAGCGGGGTGGGAAGATACGCAGTATTTT.

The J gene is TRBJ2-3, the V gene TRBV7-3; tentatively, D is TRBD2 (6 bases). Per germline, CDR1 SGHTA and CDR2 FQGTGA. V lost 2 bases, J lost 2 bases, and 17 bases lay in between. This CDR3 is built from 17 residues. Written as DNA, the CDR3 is TGTGCCAGCAGCTTAGTCGGTGGGAGGCTCCCCACAGATACGCAGTATTTT. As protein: CASSLVGGRLPTDTQYF.